Sequencing of this T cell receptor (beta chain) was carried out in a study of resident and recirculating memory T cells in vitiligo. Anyone treated within the previous three months was excluded. Sequencing used immunoSEQ multiplex PCR; TCRdb keeps in-frame clones, though not all of them. The sample consists of tens of thousands of clones, roughly nine tenths of them appearing once. The TCR originated in a male donor with vitiligo. The sequenced sample consisted of blood.

CDR3 bases: TGTGCCAGCAGGAAGCGGGAATGGGGAGGGGATACGCAGTATTTT. This gives the protein CASRKREWGGDTQYF. The genes are TRBV2 and TRBJ2-3; 7 bases fit TRBD2. This CDR3 spans 15 amino acids. V was clipped by 6 bases and J by 6 bases; unmatched bases: 12. The V gene's germline CDR1 is SNHLY and CDR2 FYNNEI.